This T cell receptor beta chain was documented in a study of T cell changes during pregnancy in multiple sclerosis. Produced via immunoSEQ multiplex PCR; TCRdb's table is partial and in-frame only. The sample consists of about 59,000 clones, less than 95% of them appearing once. The V and J ends lost 4 bases and 7 bases respectively, with 17 bases between them. This CDR3 spans 14 amino acids. The V gene's germline CDR1 is MNHNY and CDR2 SVGAGI (reference sequence). This specimen consisted of CD8+ T cells from peripheral blood mononuclear cells, obtained after pregnancy. The receptor comes from a female donor with multiple sclerosis, enrolled in a pregnancy study. This sequence joins TRBV6-6 and TRBJ2-7, with no clear D. The CDR3 reads CASSSFALAGEQYF. For the CDR3, the DNA is TGTGCCAGCAGTTCTTTCGCATTAGCTGGTGAGCAGTACTTC.